This T cell receptor (beta chain) was identified during a study of blood T cell repertoires in COVID-19. V lost 6 bases to trimming and J lost 5 bases, with 12 bases between them. Germline values: CDR1 SGHNT, CDR2 YYREEE (reference sequence). The CDR3 extends over 13 amino acids. Clinical history reported by participants formed the basis on which cohorts were assigned. Here immunoSEQ multiplex PCR was the method, and the copy in TCRdb shows in-frame clones only, minus some. The sample records about 220,000 clones, about 91% being singletons. V gene TRBV5-4 combines with J gene TRBJ2-1, with D uncertain. This clonotype was obtained from a woman in her forties with acute COVID-19. The material sequenced was PBMCs or T cells enriched from blood (not recorded which). The CDR3 reads CASNEHSNNEQFF. CDR3 DNA sequence: TGTGCCAGCAACGAACACAGTAACAATGAGCAGTTCTTC.